The 29 T cell receptor beta chains below come from one sample, sequenced in a study of T cell repertoires in cytomegalovirus infection. TCRdb reprocessed the reads via MiXCR and lists one record per CDR3 protein. The table lists approximately 1,000,000 distinct CDR3 sequences, around 32% of them singletons. The antigens of these receptors remain unknown. The sample in question was cultured CD8+ T cells from PBMCs, obtained from culture after CMV antigen stimulation. These receptor sequences come from a human donor in good health (CMV status not recorded). Some clones in this sample may be carry-over from other donors' samples.

This clonotype was recorded many times. The gene calls are TRBV12-3 or TRBV12-4 and TRBJ1-1; D not certain. CDR3 length equals 13 residues. V gave up 0 bases and J gave up 5 bases, with 7 bases separating them. The CDR3 sequence: CASSLAIGTEAFF. The CDR3 DNA is TGTGCCAGCAGTTTAGCCATCGGAACTGAAGCTTTCTTT.

This clonotype was found many times. This chain joins TRBV7-2 and TRBJ1-1; D call uncertain. Germline V CDR1 and CDR2: SGHTA, FQGNSA. The CDR3 has 11 amino acids. V was clipped by 6 bases and J by 6 bases, with 8 bases between them. The CDR3 is CASRVPPEAFF. The DNA of the CDR3 is TGTGCCAGCAGGGTACCTCCTGAAGCTTTCTTT.

This clonotype was observed a few times. V usage is TRBV29-1 and J usage is TRBJ2-4, with D perhaps assigned TRBD1 or TRBD2 (5 bases each). CDR1 is SQVTM, CDR2 ANQGSEA, per germline. The CDR3 has 14 residues. V was trimmed by 6 bases and J by 1 base, leaving 13 bases between them. CDR3 amino acids: CSVGRDGAKNIQYF. CDR3 bases: TGCAGCGTGGGTCGGGACGGGGCCAAAAACATTCAGTACTTC.

The V gene is TRBV7-9, the J gene TRBJ1-6, with 9 bases aligning to TRBD1. CDR1 and CDR2 (germline): SEHNR, FQNEAQ (reference sequence). The V and J ends lost 4 bases and 7 bases, in that order; junction bases with no gene match: 5. The CDR3 has 15 residues. DNA of the CDR3: TGTGCCAGCAGCTGGGGACAGGGCCCAAATTCACCCCTCCACTTT. This codes for CASSWGQGPNSPLHF.

The V call is TRBV7-8, the J call TRBJ2-7, with a tentative D call TRBD2 (6 bases). The CDR3 has 12 residues. V was pared by 3 bases and J by 9 bases, with 12 bases between. CDR1 is SGHVS, CDR2 FQNEAQ, per germline. CDR3 sequence: CASSFSGGTQYV. In DNA form, the CDR3 reads TGTGCCAGCAGCTTTTCTGGGGGGACGCAGTACGTC.

V is TRBV2 and J is TRBJ1-2; TRBD1 agrees at 7 bases. CDR1 SNHLY and CDR2 FYNNEI come from the germline V gene. The CDR3 spans 15 residues. V shed 6 bases and J 4 bases; nucleotides not matched to a gene: 11. CDR3 sequence (DNA): TGTGCCAGCAGCAATTCGCAGGGGGTCGGCTATGGCTACACCTTC. Encoded protein: CASSNSQGVGYGYTF.

This clonotype has more than one count but fewer than ten. V usage is TRBV27 and J usage is TRBJ2-4; D gene ambiguous. This CDR3 has 14 amino acids. Germline lookup yields CDR1 MNHEY and CDR2 SMNVEV (reference sequence). Between the trimmed V and J ends, which lost 6 bases and 6 bases, there was a span of 15 bases. CDR3 loop: CASSTSILRNIQYF. CDR3 sequence (DNA): TGTGCCAGCAGCACAAGTATACTGAGAAACATTCAGTACTTC.

The gene calls are TRBV4-2 and TRBJ1-5; 7 nucleotides line up with TRBD1. The CDR3 runs 17 residues. V shed 5 bases, J shed 2 bases, and the junction held 12 bases outside the gene matches. CDR1 LGHNA and CDR2 YNFKEQ come from the germline V gene. The CDR3 here is CASSYEEGASGNQPQHF. The CDR3 DNA reads TGTGCCAGCAGCTACGAGGAGGGGGCTTCAGGCAATCAGCCCCAGCATTTT.

The rearrangement uses TRBV12-3 or TRBV12-4 and TRBJ2-7, with TRBD1 matching 9 bases. The CDR3 is made up of 14 amino acids. Losses at the gene ends were 4 bases for V and 3 bases for J; bases not matched to a gene: 4. The CDR3 nucleotides read TGTGCCAGCAGTTCCGGGACAGGGCGCTACGAGCAGTACTTC. This translates into CASSSGTGRYEQYF.

The rearrangement links TRBV7-6 to TRBJ2-3, with 9 bases identical to TRBD1. The CDR3 consists of 19 residues. Germline V lookup: CDR1 SGHVS, CDR2 FNYEAQ. V gave up 0 bases and J gave up 1 base; unmatched junction bases: 11. The CDR3, as DNA: TGTGCCAGCAGCTTAGCGTATGTCGGGCGGACAGGGGGCACAGATACGCAGTATTTT. It yields the protein CASSLAYVGRTGGTDTQYF.

This clonotype occurred once. The CDR3 spells CATSRDRDFPYEQYF. The CDR3 DNA follows: TGTGCCACCAGCAGAGACCGGGACTTCCCCTACGAGCAGTACTTC. This chain uses TRBV15 with TRBJ2-7; D is possibly TRBD2 (6 bases). The CDR3 consists of 15 residues. CDR1 is LNHNV, CDR2 YYDKDF, per germline (reference sequence). Trimming took 0 bases from V and 2 from J, leaving 11 bases between them.

This clonotype was seen more than once but under ten times. The chain has TRBV7-2 and TRBJ2-3; TRBD2 matches at 12 bases. V lost 5 bases, J lost 2 bases, and 5 bases stayed unmatched. The CDR3 covers 16 residues. CDR1 is SGHTA, CDR2 FQGNSA, per germline. CDR3 coding DNA: TGTGCCAGCAGCGACTCTAGCGGGGGGGCCACAGATACGCAGTATTTT. Its translation: CASSDSSGGATDTQYF.

As for this clonotype: One end of the junction varies from germline; a read error may be responsible. J is TRBJ2-5 and V is TRBV6-1; D may be TRBD1 or TRBD2 (5 bases each). Germline V gives CDR1 MNHNS, CDR2 SASEGT. The CDR3 spans 15 residues. The CDR3 nucleotides read TGTGTCAGCAGCCCGGGACGGGACCTGGGGAGACCCCAGTACTTC. Its translation is CVSSPGRDLGRPQYF.

This clonotype was counted a few times. An end of the junction differs from the germline gene, which may be a read error. V and J are TRBV29-1 and TRBJ2-5, with TRBD2 identical over 11 bases. The CDR3 runs 14 residues. CDR1 and CDR2 (germline): SQVTM, ANQGSEA. The CDR3 DNA reads TGCAGCGTCGAAGTAGCGGGGGGGCAAGAGACCCAGTACTTC. As protein: CSVEVAGGQETQYF.

This clonotype was seen a handful of times. The chain carries TRBV5-4 and TRBJ2-1; no clear D gene. CDR1 is SGHNT and CDR2 is YYREEE in the germline V gene (reference sequence). V lost 2 bases to trimming and J lost 9 bases, with 9 bases between them. This CDR3 comprises 12 residues. The CDR3 DNA reads TGTGCCAGCAGCTTTGGGCTGGGTGAGCAGTTCTTC. Residues: CASSFGLGEQFF. Together with reference TRBV5-4 and TRBJ2-1, the CDR3 gives the full variable domain: ETGVTQSPTHLIKTRGQQVTLRCSSQSGHNTVSWYQQALGQGPQFIFQYYREEENGRGNFPPRFSGLQFPNYSSELNVNALELDDSALYLCASSFGLGEQFFGPGTRLTVL.

A few counts support this clonotype. The CDR3 region is CASREQGFYGYTF. CDR3 DNA: TGTGCCAGCAGAGAACAGGGGTTTTATGGCTACACCTTC. The V call is TRBV6-1, the J call TRBJ1-2, with 7 bases matching TRBD1. The CDR3 extends over 13 amino acids. The V gene's germline CDR1 is MNHNS and CDR2 SASEGT. With V trimmed by 6 bases and J by 5 bases, 6 bases remained unmatched.

V usage is TRBV5-1 and J usage is TRBJ1-6; 11 bases match TRBD1. CDR3 size: 18 residues. CDR1 and CDR2 (germline): SGHRS, YFSETQ. J was trimmed by 0 bases and V by 3 bases; bases with no gene match: 5. The CDR3 protein is CASSCGTGGCSYNSPLHF. The CDR3 DNA sequence: TGCGCCAGCAGCTGCGGGACAGGGGGATGCTCCTATAATTCACCCCTCCACTTT.

There are a few counts of this clonotype. Possible read error: a much larger clone is one base away. This chain joins TRBV12-3 or TRBV12-4 and TRBJ1-1, with D unresolved. The ends were cut back, 6 bases at V and 1 base at J, with 9 bases in the middle. This CDR3 is built from 13 residues. CDR3 region: CASRFGPNTEAFF. The DNA of the CDR3 is TGTGCCAGCAGATTCGGCCCGAACACTGAAGCTTTCTTT.

This clonotype came up many times. The chain has TRBV7-8 and TRBJ2-2, with D tentatively TRBD2 (6 bases). CDR3 length: 14 amino acids. Trimming removed 6 bases from V and 5 bases from J, with 13 bases in between. CDR1 and CDR2 (germline): SGHVS, FQNEAQ. In nucleotides, the CDR3 is TGTGCCAGCAGTCCTACGGCGGGAACCGGGGAGCTGTTTTTT. Translation gives CASSPTAGTGELFF. The full variable domain, rest sourced from reference TRBV7-8 and TRBJ2-2, is GAGVSQSPRYKVAKRGQDVALRCDPISGHVSLFWYQQALGQGPEFLTYFQNEAQLDKSGLPSDRFFAERPEGSVSTLKIQRTQQEDSAVYLCASSPTAGTGELFFGEGSRLTVL.

This clonotype was recorded a few times. The J gene is TRBJ2-1, the V gene TRBV14, with D uncertain. Germline lookup yields CDR1 SGHDN and CDR2 FVKESK. The CDR3 is 13 amino acids. Trimming shortened V by 2 bases and J by 5 bases, and 7 bases separated the two germline ends. The DNA of the CDR3 is TGTGCCAGCAGCCAATGGACCAACAATGAGCAGTTCTTC. It specifies CASSQWTNNEQFF.

This clonotype was picked up one time. The CDR3 DNA sequence: TGTGCCAGCAGTTTGGGACAGGCGGAACAGTTCTTC. Protein sequence: CASSLGQAEQFF. The chain combines TRBV27 with TRBJ2-1, with 8 bases lining up with TRBD1. Germline V gene data show CDR1 as MNHEY and CDR2 as SMNVEV (reference sequence). CDR3 length equals 12 residues. The V gene end was trimmed by 3 bases and the J gene end by 13 bases; junction bases not matched to a gene: 5.

V is TRBV7-6 and J is TRBJ2-7, with 9 bases that match TRBD1. The J segment lost 0 bases and the V segment lost 5 bases, leaving 8 bases of the junction unmatched. This CDR3 comprises 16 residues. Germline loops: CDR1 SGHVS, CDR2 FNYEAQ. CDR3 sequence (DNA): TGTGCCAGCAGCCTTCCTGGGACAGGGCCCTCCTACGAGCAGTACTTC. It translates to CASSLPGTGPSYEQYF.

Worth noting for this clonotype: It may be a read error: a sequence one base away is much more abundant. This rearrangement joins TRBV7-6 to TRBJ2-3; possibly TRBD2 for D (5 bases). There are 18 residues in the CDR3. Germline lookup yields CDR1 SGHVS and CDR2 FNYEAQ. The CDR3 is CASSLEAGNPSSTDAQYF. The CDR3 DNA sequence: TGTGCCAGCAGCTTAGAAGCAGGAAACCCCTCTAGCACAGATGCGCAGTATTTT.

The chain carries TRBV6-1 and TRBJ2-1, with 9 bases aligning to TRBD1. Germline V gives CDR1 MNHNS, CDR2 SASEGT. After removal of 11 bases from V and 8 bases from J, the junction contained 13 bases not matched to a gene. The length of the CDR3 is 14 residues. DNA of the CDR3: TGTGCCTCCTCCGGGACAGGGCTATTCGATGAGCAGTTCTTC. Translation gives CASSGTGLFDEQFF.

In its sample, this clonotype was seen many times. The chain recombines TRBV4-1 with TRBJ2-5; TRBD2 aligns across 7 bases. Per germline, CDR1 MGHRA and CDR2 YSYEKL. The CDR3 has 16 amino acids. V trimming: 1 base; J trimming: 2 bases; junction bases outside the gene matches: 7. CDR3 protein: CASSQVAGVGQETQYF. The CDR3 coding sequence is TGCGCCAGCAGCCAAGTGGCGGGGGTGGGTCAAGAGACCCAGTACTTC.

This rearrangement joins TRBV20-1 to TRBJ1-2; TRBD1 might be the D (5 bases). Germline V CDR1 and CDR2: DFQATT, SNEGSKA (reference sequence). The V and J ends lost 4 bases and 4 bases respectively, with 16 bases between them. CDR3 length: 14 residues. This CDR3 reads CSAKDSLGLYGYTF. The DNA for the CDR3 is TGCAGTGCTAAAGACAGCCTCGGACTCTATGGCTACACCTTC.

This rearrangement joins TRBV19 to TRBJ1-1, with 8 bases fitting TRBD1. V shed 6 bases and J 6 bases; nucleotides not matched to a gene: 9. The CDR3 contains 14 residues. Germline V gene lookup returns CDR1 LNHDA and CDR2 SQIVND (reference sequence). CDR3 protein: CASRLGQGAPEAFF. The DNA for the CDR3 is TGTGCCAGTAGGCTAGGGCAGGGGGCCCCTGAAGCTTTCTTT.

The J gene is TRBJ2-1, the V gene TRBV2; 7 nucleotides line up with TRBD1. CDR1 is SNHLY and CDR2 is FYNNEI in the germline V gene. After removal of 6 bases from V and 4 bases from J, the junction contained 9 bases not matched to a gene. This CDR3 has 15 amino acids. In DNA form, the CDR3 reads TGTGCCAGCAGCGAAACATTGACAGGGTACAATGAGCAGTTCTTC. The encoded protein is CASSETLTGYNEQFF. Variable domain in full (rest from reference TRBV2 and TRBJ2-1): EPEVTQTPSHQVTQMGQEVILRCVPISNHLYFYWYRQILGQKVEFLVSFYNNEISEKSEIFDDQFSVERPDGSNFTLKIRSTKLEDSAMYFCASSETLTGYNEQFFGPGTRLTVL.

This chain connects TRBV6-8 to TRBJ2-5, with unresolved D. Germline CDR1 reads MNHGY; CDR2 reads SAAAGT. The V end lost 8 bases, the J end lost 1 base, and 14 bases lay between the germline ends. The CDR3 is made up of 14 amino acids. The CDR3 DNA reads TGTGCCAGCGGGTCGACGGGCGGCCAAGAGACCCAGTACTTC. Protein product: CASGSTGGQETQYF.